This TCR beta chain was sequenced during a study of cytomegalovirus exposure and HLA in healthy donors. Researchers ran the PCR with 60 Vbeta and 13 Jbeta primers. Assay used: immunoSEQ multiplex PCR; TCRdb lists only in-frame clones, some missing. The table lists some 160,000 clones, more than 65% of them singletons, with 1.5% to 2% in the top ten. Germline assignment: CDR1 SGHNT and CDR2 YYREEE (reference sequence). The CDR3 extends over 15 amino acids. V lost 2 bases and J lost 4, with 13 bases in between. This clone has a handful of counts. The clonotype was recovered from a woman aged 25 to 39 in good health and CMV-seronegative. The chain uses TRBV5-4 and TRBJ1-3; D perhaps matches TRBD1 (5 bases). The sample comprised PBMCs. The CDR3 coding sequence is TGTGCCAGCAGCTTACCGGGACTTTCCGGAAACACCATATATTTT. Its translation is CASSLPGLSGNTIYF.